The 22 T cell receptor beta chains below all came from one sample that was sequenced in a study of OX40 agonist ivuxolimab in advanced cancers. Library generation was performed with the immunoSEQ multiplex PCR assay. This immuneACCESS table, as held by TCRdb, lists in-frame sequences with V and J called but not all clones. Of the missing ones, under half trace to an unresolved V gene in checked studies; the others have no known cause. Counted in this sample were about 53,000 clones; over 75% of them appeared once. Jointly, the top ten make up 11% of the sample. Sample: CD4+ or CD8+ T cells sorted from blood, taken in a trial of the OX40 agonist ivuxolimab. The receptor set was obtained from an adult with an advanced solid tumor such as melanoma, head and neck, liver or kidney cancer.

The chain carries TRBV6-5 and TRBJ1-1; no clear D. The germline V and J ends were trimmed by 5 bases and 4 bases, with 8 bases remaining between them. This CDR3 comprises 12 residues. From germline, CDR1 is MNHEY and CDR2 SVGAGI. The CDR3 sequence: CASSRASTEAFF. Written as DNA, the CDR3 is TGTGCCAGCAGTAGGGCCAGCACTGAAGCTTTCTTT.

The V call is TRBV18, the J call TRBJ2-5, with D hard to call. Trimming stripped 3 bases from V and 1 base from J, with 9 bases between. In germline, CDR1 is KGHSH, CDR2 LQKENI. CDR3 length: 14 residues. As DNA, the CDR3 is TGTGCCAGCTCACCTAGTAGCAGCCAAGAGACCCAGTACTTC. Protein product: CASSPSSSQETQYF.

This clone occurred once. The chain carries TRBV19 and TRBJ2-3; D perhaps matches TRBD1 (6 bases). The germline V gene has CDR1 LNHDA and CDR2 SQIVND (reference sequence). The CDR3 covers 15 residues. V lost 3 bases and J 5 bases, leaving 15 bases between the germline ends. The CDR3 sequence is CASSMDSSRVDTQYF. CDR3 DNA sequence: TGTGCCAGTAGTATGGACAGTAGTAGGGTAGATACGCAGTATTTT.

The V call is TRBV30, the J call TRBJ1-1; the D gene is possibly TRBD1 (5 bases). CDR1 is GTSNPN and CDR2 is SVGIG in the germline V gene (reference sequence). Trimming took off 0 bases at V and 3 bases at J, with 11 bases between the two ends. This CDR3 spans 14 amino acids. DNA for the CDR3: TGTGCCTGGAGTGTCGGTGGGGGGGACACTGAAGCTTTCTTT. Translating gives CAWSVGGGDTEAFF. The variable domain in full, completed from reference TRBV30 and TRBJ1-1, reads SQTIHQWPATLVQPVGSPLSLECTVEGTSNPNLYWYRQAAGRGLQLLFYSVGIGQISSEVPQNLSASRPQDRQFILSSKKLLLSDSGFYLCAWSVGGGDTEAFFGQGTRLTVV.

The V call is TRBV5-1, the J call TRBJ2-7; perhaps TRBD2 as D (6 bases). The CDR3 covers 14 residues. From germline, CDR1 is SGHRS and CDR2 YFSETQ. Trimming stripped 1 base from V and 13 bases from J, with 21 bases between. The CDR3 loop reads CASSLSPREEASYF. DNA of the CDR3: TGCGCCAGCAGCTTGAGCCCCAGGGAGGAGGCCTCTTACTTC.

This sequence joins TRBV6-1 and TRBJ1-6, with unresolved D. CDR1 and CDR2 (germline): MNHNS, SASEGT. V was shortened by 4 bases and J by 8 bases, with 12 bases between the two germline ends. The CDR3 is 14 amino acids. This chain's CDR3 is CASSAAAGDSPLHF. CDR3 coding DNA: TGTGCCAGCAGTGCGGCAGCTGGAGATTCACCCCTCCACTTT.

The genes are TRBV2 and TRBJ2-3, with D possibly matching TRBD1 (5 bases). Trimming took 2 bases from V and 6 from J, leaving 9 bases between them. Per germline, CDR1 SNHLY and CDR2 FYNNEI. This CDR3 contains 13 residues. CDR3 region: CASSEQGWDTQYF. In DNA, the CDR3 is TGTGCCAGCAGTGAACAGGGTTGGGATACGCAGTATTTT.

The rearrangement uses TRBV14 and TRBJ2-3, with D maybe TRBD1 (6 bases). Germline V lookup: CDR1 SGHDN, CDR2 FVKESK. This CDR3 has 18 amino acids. The V gene lost 0 bases and the J gene lost 14 bases, with 30 bases spanning the gap. CDR3 sequence reads: CASSQENEVIAGRDILYF. The CDR3 region has the DNA TGTGCCAGCAGCCAAGAGAATGAAGTAATCGCTGGCCGGGACATATTGTATTTT. The complete variable domain, with remaining parts taken from reference TRBV14 and TRBJ2-3, reads EAGVTQFPSHSVIEKGQTVTLRCDPISGHDNLYWYRRVMGKEIKFLLHFVKESKQDESGMPNNRFLAERTGGTYSTLKVQPAELEDSGVYFCASSQENEVIAGRDILYFGPGTRLTVL.

This clone showed up just a few times. The rearrangement joins TRBV29-1 to TRBJ1-2; D is possibly TRBD1 (6 bases). V lost 4 bases, J lost 4 bases, and 19 bases lay in between. CDR1 is SQVTM, CDR2 ANQGSEA, per germline. CDR3 length: 15 residues. CDR3 protein: CSVVVRGALPYGYTF. The CDR3 DNA sequence: TGCAGCGTTGTGGTGCGGGGGGCTCTACCCTATGGCTACACCTTC.

The rearrangement uses TRBV9 and TRBJ1-4; TRBD1 is a possible D gene (6 bases). The germline V gene has CDR1 SGDLS and CDR2 YYNGEE. This CDR3 is built from 15 residues. Trimming shortened V by 0 bases and J by 10 bases, and 16 bases separated the two germline ends. The CDR3 loop is CASSVGFGQTGKLFF. CDR3 sequence (DNA): TGTGCCAGCAGCGTAGGCTTCGGACAGACTGGAAAACTGTTTTTT.

V gene TRBV7-9 combines with J gene TRBJ2-7, with 9 positions matching TRBD2. Germline CDR1 and CDR2: SEHNR and FQNEAQ (reference sequence). V lost 5 bases and J lost 5; bases outside the gene matches: 13. The CDR3 sequence is 16 residues long. The CDR3 sequence: CASSTISGSGAHEQYF. Written as DNA, the CDR3 is TGTGCCAGCAGCACTATTAGCGGGAGCGGAGCACACGAGCAGTACTTC.

This sequence joins TRBV28 and TRBJ2-3; 8 nucleotides agree with TRBD1. The CDR3 is 14 residues long. CDR1 and CDR2 from the germline V gene are MDHEN and SYDVKM. The V gene end was trimmed by 6 bases and the J gene end by 3 bases; junction bases not matched to a gene: 5. CDR3 bases: TGTGCCAGCAGGAGACAGGGGTCAACAGATACGCAGTATTTT. This translates into CASRRQGSTDTQYF.

The rearrangement uses TRBV19 and TRBJ2-3; the match to TRBD2 covers 8 bases. This CDR3 is 14 amino acids long. The germline V gene encodes CDR1 LNHDA and CDR2 SQIVND (reference sequence). With V trimmed by 8 bases and J by 4 bases, 8 bases remained unmatched. The DNA of the CDR3 is TGTGCCAGTTCCGCGGGGGGCCGGGCAGATACGCAGTATTTT. Protein sequence: CASSAGGRADTQYF.

The rearrangement uses TRBV6-1 and TRBJ1-1; D may be TRBD1 (5 bases). The CDR3 has 13 amino acids. Trimming cost V 8 bases and J 1 base, with 11 bases left between them. Germline CDR1 and CDR2: MNHNS and SASEGT. CDR3 sequence: CASDQGRNTEAFF. The CDR3 coding sequence is TGTGCCAGCGACCAGGGTAGGAACACTGAAGCTTTCTTT.

The gene calls are TRBV20-1 and TRBJ2-7; a possible D gene is TRBD1 (5 bases). Germline CDR1 DFQATT, CDR2 SNEGSKA (reference sequence). V was trimmed by 3 bases and J by 7 bases, leaving 10 bases between them. The CDR3 length is 11 residues. CDR3 sequence: CSASRQPEQYF. CDR3 DNA: TGCAGTGCTAGCCGACAGCCAGAGCAGTACTTC.

The chain couples TRBV27 to TRBJ2-3; possibly TRBD2 for D (6 bases). The CDR3 is 15 residues long. V was trimmed by 4 bases and J by 5 bases, leaving 16 bases between them. CDR1 is MNHEY and CDR2 is SMNVEV in the germline V gene (reference sequence). This CDR3 reads CASSSGLTWGDTQYF. The CDR3 nucleotides read TGTGCCAGCAGTTCGGGACTGACCTGGGGAGATACGCAGTATTTT.

This chain joins TRBV7-3 and TRBJ2-7; TRBD1 or TRBD2 may be the D gene (5 bases each). Trimming pared 2 bases from V and 3 bases from J, leaving 23 bases between. CDR3 length equals 18 residues. Germline-derived CDR1 and CDR2 are SGHTA and FQGTGA. The CDR3 DNA reads TGTGCCAGCAGCTTATGGCTGAGGGACCCCTTTAGGGGCTACGAGCAGTACTTC. Translated: CASSLWLRDPFRGYEQYF.

This clone was detected once. The chain is built from TRBV5-4 and TRBJ1-1; D is unclear. This CDR3 region has 13 residues. Trimming removed 1 base from V and 3 bases from J, with 7 bases in between. The V gene's germline CDR1 is SGHNT and CDR2 YYREEE (reference sequence). The CDR3 loop reads CASSLTIYTEAFF. In DNA, the CDR3 is TGTGCCAGCAGCTTGACCATTTACACTGAAGCTTTCTTT.

The chain has TRBV5-1 and TRBJ2-7; tentatively, D is TRBD1 or TRBD2 (5 bases each). Germline V gene data show CDR1 as SGHRS and CDR2 as YFSETQ. This CDR3 is built from 14 residues. The ends were cut back, 1 base at V and 7 bases at J, with 15 bases in the middle. CDR3 sequence: CASSLRQGAAEQYF. The CDR3 coding sequence is TGCGCCAGCAGCTTGAGGCAGGGAGCGGCTGAGCAGTACTTC.

V usage is TRBV28 and J usage is TRBJ1-2; D is uncertain. The V gene lost 2 bases and the J gene lost 6 bases, with 16 bases spanning the gap. The CDR3 is 15 residues long. Germline V gives CDR1 MDHEN, CDR2 SYDVKM. DNA of the CDR3: TGTGCCAGCAGTTTAGATTTACCACTCCATCATGGCTACACCTTC. Translation gives CASSLDLPLHHGYTF.

V is TRBV5-6 and J is TRBJ2-7; TRBD1 matches at 10 bases. The CDR3 is made up of 14 amino acids. Germline V lookup: CDR1 SGHDT, CDR2 YYEEEE. V lost 0 bases and J lost 6; bases outside the gene matches: 3. The CDR3 reads CASSLGQGASEQYF. The CDR3 bases are TGTGCCAGCAGCTTGGGACAGGGGGCATCCGAGCAGTACTTC.

V usage is TRBV5-4 and J usage is TRBJ2-5; D may be TRBD1 or TRBD2 (6 bases each). V was trimmed by 0 bases and J by 5 bases, leaving 14 bases between them. Germline V gene sequence: CDR1 SGHNT, CDR2 YYREEE (reference sequence). This CDR3 is built from 15 residues. Here the CDR3 reads CASSLEGGAGETQYF. In DNA form, the CDR3 reads TGTGCCAGCAGCTTGGAGGGGGGCGCGGGGGAGACCCAGTACTTC. The whole variable domain, remainder taken from reference TRBV5-4 and TRBJ2-5, is ETGVTQSPTHLIKTRGQQVTLRCSSQSGHNTVSWYQQALGQGPQFIFQYYREEENGRGNFPPRFSGLQFPNYSSELNVNALELDDSALYLCASSLEGGAGETQYFGPGTRLLVL.